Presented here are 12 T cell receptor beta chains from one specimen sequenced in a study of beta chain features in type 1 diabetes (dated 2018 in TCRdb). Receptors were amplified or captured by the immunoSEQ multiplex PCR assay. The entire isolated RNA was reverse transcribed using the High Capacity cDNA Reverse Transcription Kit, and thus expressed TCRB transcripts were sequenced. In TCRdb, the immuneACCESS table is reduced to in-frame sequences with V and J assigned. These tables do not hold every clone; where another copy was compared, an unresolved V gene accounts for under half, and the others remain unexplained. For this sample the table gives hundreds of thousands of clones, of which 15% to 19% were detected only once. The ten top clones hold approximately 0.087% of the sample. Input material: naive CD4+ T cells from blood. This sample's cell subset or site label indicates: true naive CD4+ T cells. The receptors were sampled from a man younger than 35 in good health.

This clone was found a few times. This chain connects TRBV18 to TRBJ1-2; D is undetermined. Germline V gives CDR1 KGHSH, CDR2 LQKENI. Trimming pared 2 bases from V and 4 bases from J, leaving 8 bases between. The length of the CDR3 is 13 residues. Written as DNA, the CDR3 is TGTGCCAGCTCACCAGAGTTCTCCTATGGCTACACCTTC. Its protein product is CASSPEFSYGYTF.

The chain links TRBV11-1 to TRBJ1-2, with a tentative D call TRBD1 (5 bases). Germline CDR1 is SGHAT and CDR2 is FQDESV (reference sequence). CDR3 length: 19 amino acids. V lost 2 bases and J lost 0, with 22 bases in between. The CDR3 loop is CASSLRIRHKGEANYGYTF. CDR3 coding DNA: TGTGCCAGCAGCTTAAGGATCCGACACAAAGGGGAAGCTAACTATGGCTACACCTTC.

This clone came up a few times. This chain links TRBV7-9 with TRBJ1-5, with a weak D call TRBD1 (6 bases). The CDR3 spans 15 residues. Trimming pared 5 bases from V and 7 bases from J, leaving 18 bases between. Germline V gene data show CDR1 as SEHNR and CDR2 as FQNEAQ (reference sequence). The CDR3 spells CASSPDRGGRQPQHF. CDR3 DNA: TGTGCCAGCAGCCCCGACCGAGGGGGGCGGCAGCCCCAGCATTTT.

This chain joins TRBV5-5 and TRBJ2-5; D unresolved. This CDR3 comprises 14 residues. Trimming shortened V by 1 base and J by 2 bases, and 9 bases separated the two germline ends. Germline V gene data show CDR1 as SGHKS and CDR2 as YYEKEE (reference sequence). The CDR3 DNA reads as TGTGCCAGCAGCTTGTTTGCAGTTCAAGAGACCCAGTACTTC. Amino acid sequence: CASSLFAVQETQYF.

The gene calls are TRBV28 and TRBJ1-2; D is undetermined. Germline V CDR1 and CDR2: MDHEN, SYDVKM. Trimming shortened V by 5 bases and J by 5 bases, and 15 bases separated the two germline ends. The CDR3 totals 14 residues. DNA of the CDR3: TGTGCCAGCAGTCCCGTTGAGGCCCTGTATGGCTACACCTTC. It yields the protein CASSPVEALYGYTF.

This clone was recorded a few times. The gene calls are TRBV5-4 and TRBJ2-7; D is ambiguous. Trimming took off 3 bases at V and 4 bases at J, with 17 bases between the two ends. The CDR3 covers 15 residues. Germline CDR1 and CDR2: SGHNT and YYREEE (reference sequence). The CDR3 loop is CASSWAPVGLYEQYF. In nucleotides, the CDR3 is TGTGCCAGCAGCTGGGCCCCGGTAGGGTTGTACGAGCAGTACTTC.

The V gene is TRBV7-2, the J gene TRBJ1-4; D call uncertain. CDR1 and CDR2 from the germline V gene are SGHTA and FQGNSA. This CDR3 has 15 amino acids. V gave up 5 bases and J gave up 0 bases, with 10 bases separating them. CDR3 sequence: CASSPRGATNEKLFF. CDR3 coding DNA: TGTGCCAGCAGCCCCCGGGGAGCAACTAATGAAAAACTGTTTTTT. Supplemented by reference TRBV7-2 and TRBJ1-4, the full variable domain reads GAGVSQSPSNKVTEKGKDVELRCDPISGHTALYWYRQSLGQGLEFLIYFQGNSAPDKSGLPSDRFSAERTGGSVSTLTIQRTQQEDSAVYLCASSPRGATNEKLFFGSGTQLSVL.

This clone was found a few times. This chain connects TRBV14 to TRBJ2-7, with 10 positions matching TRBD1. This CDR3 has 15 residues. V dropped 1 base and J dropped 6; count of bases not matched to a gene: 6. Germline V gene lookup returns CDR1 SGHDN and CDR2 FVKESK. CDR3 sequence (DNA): TGTGCCAGCAGCCAAGCTCGGACAGGGGGTTTCGAGCAGTACTTC. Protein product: CASSQARTGGFEQYF.

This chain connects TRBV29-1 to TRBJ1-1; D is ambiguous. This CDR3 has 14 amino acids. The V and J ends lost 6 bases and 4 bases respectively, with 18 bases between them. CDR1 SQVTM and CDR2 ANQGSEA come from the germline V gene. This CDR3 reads CSVRGPGFGTEAFF. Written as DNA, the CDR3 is TGCAGCGTCCGAGGGCCGGGATTCGGCACTGAAGCTTTCTTT.

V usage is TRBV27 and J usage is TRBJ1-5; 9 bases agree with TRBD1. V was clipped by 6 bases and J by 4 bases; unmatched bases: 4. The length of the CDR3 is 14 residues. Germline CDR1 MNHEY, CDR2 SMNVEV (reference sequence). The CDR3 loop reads CASRGTGMNQPQHF. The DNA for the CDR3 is TGTGCCAGCAGGGGGACAGGGATGAATCAGCCCCAGCATTTT.

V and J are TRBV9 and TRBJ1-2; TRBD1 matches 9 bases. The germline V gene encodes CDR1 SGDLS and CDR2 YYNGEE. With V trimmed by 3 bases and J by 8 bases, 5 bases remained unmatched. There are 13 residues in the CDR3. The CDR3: CASSADRGWGYTF. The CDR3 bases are TGTGCCAGCAGCGCGGACAGGGGATGGGGCTACACCTTC.

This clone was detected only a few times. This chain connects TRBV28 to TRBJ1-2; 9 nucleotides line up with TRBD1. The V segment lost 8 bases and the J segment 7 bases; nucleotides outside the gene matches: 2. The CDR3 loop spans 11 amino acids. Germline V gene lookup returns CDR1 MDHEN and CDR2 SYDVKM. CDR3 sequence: CASGDRAGYTF. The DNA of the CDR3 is TGTGCCAGCGGGGACAGGGCTGGCTACACCTTC.